Shown below are 5 T cell receptor beta chains from a single sample sequenced in a study of control samples from healthy donors and cancer patients. The data were produced by immunoSEQ multiplex PCR, yet TCRdb's version contains in-frame clones alone and is incomplete. This sample yields tens of thousands of clones, of which around 90% are seen a single time; 11% to 15% belongs to the top ten. Sequenced input: PBMCs. The receptors were gathered from a man aged 60 to 75 with head and neck cancer.

V usage is TRBV27 and J usage is TRBJ1-1; no reliable D call. The CDR3 is made up of 14 amino acids. The V end was cut by 6 bases, the J end by 4 bases, with 15 bases between. The germline gives CDR1 MNHEY, CDR2 SMNVEV (reference sequence). In DNA, the CDR3 is TGTGCCAGCAGACCACACGATTTAGGCACTGAAGCTTTCTTT. Its protein product is CASRPHDLGTEAFF.

The rearrangement links TRBV20-1 to TRBJ1-1; perhaps TRBD1 as D (6 bases). The CDR3 extends over 15 amino acids. CDR1 and CDR2 (germline): DFQATT, SNEGSKA (reference sequence). The V and J ends lost 3 bases and 5 bases respectively, with 19 bases between them. CDR3 in DNA: TGCAGTGCTAGTCTCAGGGGAAGGGGACCAACTGAAGCTTTCTTT. Translated: CSASLRGRGPTEAFF.

The chain uses TRBV27 and TRBJ2-1; possibly TRBD2 for D (6 bases). The CDR3 has 16 residues. V was trimmed by 2 bases and J by 4 bases, leaving 15 bases between them. The germline CDR1 and CDR2 sequences are MNHEY and SMNVEV (reference sequence). CDR3 coding DNA: TGTGCCAGCAGTTTAGGAGTCGGACTAATGTACAATGAGCAGTTCTTC. Translating gives CASSLGVGLMYNEQFF.

CDR3 sequence reads: CASSYHGVAEAFF. CDR3 sequence (DNA): TGTGCCAGCAGTTACCACGGGGTGGCTGAAGCTTTCTTT. This rearrangement joins TRBV6-5 to TRBJ1-1; D ambiguous. V was clipped by 2 bases and J by 6 bases, with 10 bases between them. The CDR3 is made up of 13 amino acids. Germline CDR1 and CDR2: MNHEY and SVGAGI.

The chain recombines TRBV4-3 with TRBJ1-1; no clear D gene. The CDR3 has 15 residues. Germline V lookup: CDR1 LGHNA, CDR2 YSLEER. V was pared by 1 base and J by 0 bases, with 9 bases between. This CDR3 is CASSQGVGLNTEAFF. Here the CDR3 DNA reads TGCGCCAGCAGCCAAGGAGTGGGTTTGAACACTGAAGCTTTCTTT.